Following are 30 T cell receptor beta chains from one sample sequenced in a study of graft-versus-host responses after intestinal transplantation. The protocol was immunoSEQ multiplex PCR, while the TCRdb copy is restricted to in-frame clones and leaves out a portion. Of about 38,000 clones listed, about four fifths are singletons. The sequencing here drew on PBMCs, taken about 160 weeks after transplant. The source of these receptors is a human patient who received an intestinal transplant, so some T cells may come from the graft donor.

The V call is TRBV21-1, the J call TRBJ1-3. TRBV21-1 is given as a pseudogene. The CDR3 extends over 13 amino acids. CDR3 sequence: CARGRYSGNTIYF. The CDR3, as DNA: TGTGCCAGAGGACGGTACTCTGGAAACACCATATATTTT.

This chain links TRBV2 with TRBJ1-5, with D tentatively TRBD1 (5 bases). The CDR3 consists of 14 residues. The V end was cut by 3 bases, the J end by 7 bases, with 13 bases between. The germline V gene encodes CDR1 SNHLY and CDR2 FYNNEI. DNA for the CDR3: TGTGCCAGCAGTGAGCAGGGAAGTGGGCAGCCCCAGCATTTT. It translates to CASSEQGSGQPQHF.

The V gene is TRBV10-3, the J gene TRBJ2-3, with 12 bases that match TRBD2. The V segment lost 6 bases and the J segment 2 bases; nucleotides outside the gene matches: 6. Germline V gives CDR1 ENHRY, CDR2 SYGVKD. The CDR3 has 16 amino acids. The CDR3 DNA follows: TGTGCCATCAGCTACGGGACTAGCGGGTACACAGATACGCAGTATTTT. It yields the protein CAISYGTSGYTDTQYF.

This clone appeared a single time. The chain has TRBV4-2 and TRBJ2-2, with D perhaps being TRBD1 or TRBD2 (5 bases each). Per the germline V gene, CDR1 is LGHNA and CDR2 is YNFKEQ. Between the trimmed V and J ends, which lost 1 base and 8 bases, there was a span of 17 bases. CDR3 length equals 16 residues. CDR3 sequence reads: CASSQVYPPGTGELFF. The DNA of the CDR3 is TGTGCCAGCAGCCAAGTATATCCACCGGGGACGGGGGAGCTGTTTTTT.

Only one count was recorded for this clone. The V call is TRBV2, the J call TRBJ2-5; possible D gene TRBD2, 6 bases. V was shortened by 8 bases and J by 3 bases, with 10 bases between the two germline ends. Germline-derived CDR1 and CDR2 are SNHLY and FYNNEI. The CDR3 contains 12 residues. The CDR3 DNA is TGTGCCAGCTCGGGACTCGAAGAGACCCAGTACTTC. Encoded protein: CASSGLEETQYF.

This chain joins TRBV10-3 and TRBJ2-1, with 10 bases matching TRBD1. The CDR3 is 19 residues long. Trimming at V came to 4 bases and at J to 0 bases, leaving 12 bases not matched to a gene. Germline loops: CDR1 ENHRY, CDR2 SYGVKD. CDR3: CAISGSGTGEGTSYNEQFF. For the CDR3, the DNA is TGTGCCATCAGTGGCTCCGGGACAGGGGAAGGTACCTCCTACAATGAGCAGTTCTTC.

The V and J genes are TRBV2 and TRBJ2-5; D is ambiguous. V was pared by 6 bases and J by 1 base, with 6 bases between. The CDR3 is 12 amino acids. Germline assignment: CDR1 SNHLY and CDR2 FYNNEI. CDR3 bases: TGTGCCAGCAGCAGGCGCCAAGAGACCCAGTACTTC. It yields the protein CASSRRQETQYF.

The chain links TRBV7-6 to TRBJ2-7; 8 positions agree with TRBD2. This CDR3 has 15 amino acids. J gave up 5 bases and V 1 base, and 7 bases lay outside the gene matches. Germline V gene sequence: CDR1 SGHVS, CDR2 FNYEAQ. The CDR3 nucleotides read TGTGCCAGCAGCTTAGGCGGGGGGCGGGCCAACGAGCAGTACTTC. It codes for CASSLGGGRANEQYF.

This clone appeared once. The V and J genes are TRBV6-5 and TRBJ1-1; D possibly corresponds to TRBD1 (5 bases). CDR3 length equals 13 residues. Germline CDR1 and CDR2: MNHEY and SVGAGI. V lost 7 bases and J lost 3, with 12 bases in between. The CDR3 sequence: CASNRGVYTEAFF. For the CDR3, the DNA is TGTGCCAGCAATCGGGGGGTCTACACTGAAGCTTTCTTT.

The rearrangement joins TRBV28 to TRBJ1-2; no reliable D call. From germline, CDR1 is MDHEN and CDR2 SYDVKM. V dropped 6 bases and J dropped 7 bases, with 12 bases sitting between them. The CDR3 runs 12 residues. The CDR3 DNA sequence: TGTGCCAGCAGCCCAAGTGAGGGTGGCTACACCTTC. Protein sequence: CASSPSEGGYTF.

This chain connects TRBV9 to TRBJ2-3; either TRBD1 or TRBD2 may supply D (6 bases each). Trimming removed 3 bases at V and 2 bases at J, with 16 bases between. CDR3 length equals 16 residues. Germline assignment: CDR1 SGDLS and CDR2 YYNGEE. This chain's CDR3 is CASSARGTRNTDTQYF. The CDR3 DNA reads TGTGCCAGCAGCGCCCGCGGGACACGTAACACAGATACGCAGTATTTT.

CDR3 bases: TGTGCCAGCAGCTGGTATCCCTCCTACAATGAGCAGTTCTTC. It is translated as CASSWYPSYNEQFF. V usage is TRBV7-3 and J usage is TRBJ2-1, with D hard to call. Trimming removed 4 bases from V and 0 bases from J, with 7 bases in between. The CDR3 extends over 14 amino acids. Germline-derived CDR1 and CDR2 are SGHTA and FQGTGA.

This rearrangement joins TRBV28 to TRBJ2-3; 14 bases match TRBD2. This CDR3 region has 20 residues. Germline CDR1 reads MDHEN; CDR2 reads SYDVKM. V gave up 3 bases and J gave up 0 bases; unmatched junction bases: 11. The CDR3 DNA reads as TGTGCCAGCAGTTTTCCCCGGGGGACTAGCGGGAGTAGGAGCACAGATACGCAGTATTTT. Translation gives CASSFPRGTSGSRSTDTQYF.

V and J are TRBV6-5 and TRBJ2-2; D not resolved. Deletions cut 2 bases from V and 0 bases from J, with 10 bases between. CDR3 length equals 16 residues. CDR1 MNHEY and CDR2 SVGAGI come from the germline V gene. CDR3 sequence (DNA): TGTGCCAGCAGTTACAACAGTTTCGCGAACACCGGGGAGCTGTTTTTT. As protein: CASSYNSFANTGELFF.

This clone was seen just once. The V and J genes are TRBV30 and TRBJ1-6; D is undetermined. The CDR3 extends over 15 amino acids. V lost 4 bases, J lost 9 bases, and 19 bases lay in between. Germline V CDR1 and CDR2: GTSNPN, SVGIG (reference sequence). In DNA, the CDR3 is TGTGCCTGGAACCCGGTCGGAGGTACAATTTCACCCCTCCACTTT. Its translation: CAWNPVGGTISPLHF.

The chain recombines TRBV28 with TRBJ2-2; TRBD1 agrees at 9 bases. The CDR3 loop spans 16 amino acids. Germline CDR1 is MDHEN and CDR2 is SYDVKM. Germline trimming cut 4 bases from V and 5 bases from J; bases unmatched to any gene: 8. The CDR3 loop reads CASSSRRDRVTGELFF. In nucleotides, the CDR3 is TGTGCCAGCAGTTCCCGAAGGGACAGGGTTACCGGGGAGCTGTTTTTT.

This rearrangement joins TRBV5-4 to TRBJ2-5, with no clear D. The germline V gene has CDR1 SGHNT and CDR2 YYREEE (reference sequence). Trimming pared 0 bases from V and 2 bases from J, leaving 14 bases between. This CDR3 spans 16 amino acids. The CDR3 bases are TGTGCCAGCAGCTTGGGGCTCCAGGTACGGCAAGAGACCCAGTACTTC. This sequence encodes CASSLGLQVRQETQYF. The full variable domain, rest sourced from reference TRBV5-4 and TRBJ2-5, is ETGVTQSPTHLIKTRGQQVTLRCSSQSGHNTVSWYQQALGQGPQFIFQYYREEENGRGNFPPRFSGLQFPNYSSELNVNALELDDSALYLCASSLGLQVRQETQYFGPGTRLLVL.

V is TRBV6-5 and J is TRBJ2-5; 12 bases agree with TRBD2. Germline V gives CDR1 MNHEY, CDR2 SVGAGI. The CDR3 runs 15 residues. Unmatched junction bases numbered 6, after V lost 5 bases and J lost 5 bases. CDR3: CASSLTSGSRETQYF. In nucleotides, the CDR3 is TGTGCCAGCAGTCTGACTAGCGGGAGTCGGGAGACCCAGTACTTC.

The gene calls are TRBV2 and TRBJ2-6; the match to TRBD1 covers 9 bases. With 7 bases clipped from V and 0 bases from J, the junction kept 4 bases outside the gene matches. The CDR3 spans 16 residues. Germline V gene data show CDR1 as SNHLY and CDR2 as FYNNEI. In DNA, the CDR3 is TGTGCCAGCAAGGGGACAGGGACCTCTGGGGCCAACGTCCTGACTTTC. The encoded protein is CASKGTGTSGANVLTF.

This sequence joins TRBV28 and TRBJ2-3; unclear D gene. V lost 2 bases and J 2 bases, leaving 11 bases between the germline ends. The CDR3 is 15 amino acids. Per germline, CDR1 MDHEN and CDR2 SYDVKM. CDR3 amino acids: CASSLVAQHTDTQYF. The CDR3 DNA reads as TGTGCCAGCAGTTTAGTGGCGCAACACACAGATACGCAGTATTTT.

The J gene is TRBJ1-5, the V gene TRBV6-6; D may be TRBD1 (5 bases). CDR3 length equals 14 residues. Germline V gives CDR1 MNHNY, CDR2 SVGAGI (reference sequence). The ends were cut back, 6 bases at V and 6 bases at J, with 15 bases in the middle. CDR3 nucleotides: TGTGCCAGCAGACGAAGCAGGGAACGTCAGCCCCAGCATTTT. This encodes CASRRSRERQPQHF.

The CDR3 DNA reads as TGTGCCAGCAGCCAAGATAAGGCAGGGGCAGCCTATGGCTACACCTTC. Translation: CASSQDKAGAAYGYTF. The genes are TRBV5-4 and TRBJ1-2, with D possibly matching TRBD1 (6 bases). The V and J ends lost 4 bases and 4 bases respectively, with 20 bases between them. This CDR3 region has 16 residues. Germline V gives CDR1 SGHNT, CDR2 YYREEE (reference sequence).

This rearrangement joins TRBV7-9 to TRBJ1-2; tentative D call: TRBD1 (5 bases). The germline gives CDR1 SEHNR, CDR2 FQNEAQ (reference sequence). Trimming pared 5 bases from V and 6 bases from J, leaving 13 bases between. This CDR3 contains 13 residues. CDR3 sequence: CASSLGTGHGYTF. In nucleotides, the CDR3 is TGTGCCAGCAGCCTTGGGACCGGACATGGCTACACCTTC.

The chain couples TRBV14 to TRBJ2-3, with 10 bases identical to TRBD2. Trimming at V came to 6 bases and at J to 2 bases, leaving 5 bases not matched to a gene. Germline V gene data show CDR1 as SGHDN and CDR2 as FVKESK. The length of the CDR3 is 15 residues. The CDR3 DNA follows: TGTGCCAGCAGTCTAGGACTAGCGGTCACAGATACGCAGTATTTT. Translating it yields CASSLGLAVTDTQYF.

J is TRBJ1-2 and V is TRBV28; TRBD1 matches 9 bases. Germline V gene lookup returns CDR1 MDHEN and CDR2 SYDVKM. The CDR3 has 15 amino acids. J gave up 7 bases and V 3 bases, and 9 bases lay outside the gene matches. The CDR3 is CASSFVLQGAGGYTF. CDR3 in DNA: TGTGCCAGCAGTTTCGTTTTACAGGGGGCAGGTGGCTACACCTTC.

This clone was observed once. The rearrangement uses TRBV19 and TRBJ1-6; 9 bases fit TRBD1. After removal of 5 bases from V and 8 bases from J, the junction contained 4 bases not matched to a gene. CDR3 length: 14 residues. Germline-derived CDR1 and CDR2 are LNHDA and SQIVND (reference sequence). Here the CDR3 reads CASSRDREDSPLHF. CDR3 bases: TGTGCCAGTAGTCGGGACAGGGAGGATTCACCCCTCCACTTT.

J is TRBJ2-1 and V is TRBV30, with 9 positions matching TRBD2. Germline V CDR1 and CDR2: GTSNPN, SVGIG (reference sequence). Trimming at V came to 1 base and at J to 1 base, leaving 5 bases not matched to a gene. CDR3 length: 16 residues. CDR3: CAWSEVAGVSYNEQFF. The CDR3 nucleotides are TGTGCCTGGAGTGAAGTAGCGGGGGTATCCTACAATGAGCAGTTCTTC.

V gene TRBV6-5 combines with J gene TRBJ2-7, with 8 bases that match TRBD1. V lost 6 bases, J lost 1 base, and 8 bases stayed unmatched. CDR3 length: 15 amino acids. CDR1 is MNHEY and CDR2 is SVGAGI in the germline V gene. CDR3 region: CASSSDRGGSYEQYF. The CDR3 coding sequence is TGTGCCAGCAGCTCCGACAGGGGAGGATCCTACGAGCAGTACTTC.

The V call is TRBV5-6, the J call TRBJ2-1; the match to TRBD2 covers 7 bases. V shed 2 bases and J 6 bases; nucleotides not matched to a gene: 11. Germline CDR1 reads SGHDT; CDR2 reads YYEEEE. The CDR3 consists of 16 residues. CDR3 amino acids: CASSLMAGAAGNEQFF. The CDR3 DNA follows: TGTGCCAGCAGCTTAATGGCGGGAGCGGCGGGCAATGAGCAGTTCTTC.

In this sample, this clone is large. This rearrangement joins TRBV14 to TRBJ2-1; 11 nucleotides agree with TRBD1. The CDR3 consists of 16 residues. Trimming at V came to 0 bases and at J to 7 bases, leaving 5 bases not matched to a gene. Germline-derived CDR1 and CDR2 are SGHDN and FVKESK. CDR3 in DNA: TGTGCCAGCAGCCAAGAGGGAGGACAGGGGGCGAATGAGCAGTTCTTC. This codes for CASSQEGGQGANEQFF. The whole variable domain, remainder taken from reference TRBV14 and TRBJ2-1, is EAGVTQFPSHSVIEKGQTVTLRCDPISGHDNLYWYRRVMGKEIKFLLHFVKESKQDESGMPNNRFLAERTGGTYSTLKVQPAELEDSGVYFCASSQEGGQGANEQFFGPGTRLTVL.